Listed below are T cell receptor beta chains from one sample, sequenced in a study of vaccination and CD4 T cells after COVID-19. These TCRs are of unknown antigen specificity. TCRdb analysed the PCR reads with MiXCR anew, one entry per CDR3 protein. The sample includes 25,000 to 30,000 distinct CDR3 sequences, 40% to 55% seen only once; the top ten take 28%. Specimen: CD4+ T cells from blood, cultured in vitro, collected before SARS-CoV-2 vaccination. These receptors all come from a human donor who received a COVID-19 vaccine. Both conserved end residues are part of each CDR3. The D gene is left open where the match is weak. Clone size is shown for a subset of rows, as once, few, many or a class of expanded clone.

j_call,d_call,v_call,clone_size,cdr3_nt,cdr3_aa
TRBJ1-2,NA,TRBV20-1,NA,TGCAGTGCCCCTTTACAGGGTAACTATGGCTACACCTTC,CSAPLQGNYGYTF
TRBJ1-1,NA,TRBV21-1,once,TGTGCCAGCAGCATTCAAGCCCAGGGTAACACTGAAGCTTTCTTT,CASSIQAQGNTEAFF
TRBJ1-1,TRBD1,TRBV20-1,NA,TGCAGTGCTAGAGCCCCCCGTGGAGGGGGCCGCACTGAAGCTTTCTTT,CSARAPRGGGRTEAFF
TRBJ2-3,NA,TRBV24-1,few,TGTGCCACCAGTGATTGGGGCCAGGGGACAGATACGCAGTATTTT,CATSDWGQGTDTQYF
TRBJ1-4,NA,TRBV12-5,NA,TGTGCTAGTGGTTTGATAACTAATGAAAAACTGTTTTTT,CASGLITNEKLFF
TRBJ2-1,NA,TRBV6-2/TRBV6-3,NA,TGTGCCAGCAGTTACTCGAGATTGACTCCCCAGGAGGAGCAGTTCTTC,CASSYSRLTPQEEQFF
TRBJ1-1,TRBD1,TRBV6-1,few,TGTGCCAGCAGTGACGACAGGGAAAGCACTGAAGCTTTCTTT,CASSDDRESTEAFF
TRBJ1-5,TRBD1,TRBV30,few,TGTGCCTGGAACAGGGGAGGCAATCAGCCCCAGCATTTT,CAWNRGGNQPQHF
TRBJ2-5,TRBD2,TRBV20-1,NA,TGCAGTGCTAGTTCCGCTACGGGGGGGCTTGAGACCCAGTACTTC,CSASSATGGLETQYF
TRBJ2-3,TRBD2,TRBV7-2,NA,TGTGCCAGCAGCTTGAGCAGCGGGGGGCCAGATACGCAGTATTTT,CASSLSSGGPDTQYF
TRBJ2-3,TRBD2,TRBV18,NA,TGTGCCAGCTCGCCGACTAGCGGGGATACGCAGTATTTT,CASSPTSGDTQYF
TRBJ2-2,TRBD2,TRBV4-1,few,TGCGCCAGCAGCCAAGTCCTAGCTAGGCGGGGGGCAATCACCGGGGAGCTGTTTTTT,CASSQVLARRGAITGELFF
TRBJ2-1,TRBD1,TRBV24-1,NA,TGTGCCACCAGTGACCCCGGACAGGGCTACAATGAGCAGTTCTTC,CATSDPGQGYNEQFF
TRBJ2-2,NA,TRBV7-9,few,TGTGCCAGCAGCGAGGGGCAGACTAACACCGGGGAGCTGTTTTTT,CASSEGQTNTGELFF
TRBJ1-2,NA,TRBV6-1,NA,TGTGCCAGCAGTCAACGTTCTTACAACTATGGCTACACCTTC,CASSQRSYNYGYTF
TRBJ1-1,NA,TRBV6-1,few,TGTGCCAGCAGAACGACCGTGGACACTGAAGCTTTCTTT,CASRTTVDTEAFF
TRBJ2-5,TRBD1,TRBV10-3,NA,TGTGCCATCAGTCTGGGACAGACCCAAGAGACCCAGTACTTC,CAISLGQTQETQYF
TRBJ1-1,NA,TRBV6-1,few,TGTGCCAGCAGTGAAAGGAAAGGGGTCACTGAAGCTTTCTTT,CASSERKGVTEAFF
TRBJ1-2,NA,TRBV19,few,TGTGCCAGTAGTCTTAGCAGGGAATCGAATGGCTACACCTTC,CASSLSRESNGYTF
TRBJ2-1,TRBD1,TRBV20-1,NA,TGCAGTGCTAGGGGTACAGGGGCCTCCTACAATGAGCAGTTCTTC,CSARGTGASYNEQFF
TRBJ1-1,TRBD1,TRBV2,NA,TGTGCCAGCAGGCCGACAGGGGTTTTAGGCACTGAAGCTTTCTTT,CASRPTGVLGTEAFF
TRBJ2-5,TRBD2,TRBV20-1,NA,TGCAGTGCTCGAGACAGCGGGGACGCCGGGGAGACCCAGTACTTC,CSARDSGDAGETQYF
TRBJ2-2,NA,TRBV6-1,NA,TGTGCCAGCAGTGACCAACAGGCCAACACCGGGGAGCTGTTTTTT,CASSDQQANTGELFF
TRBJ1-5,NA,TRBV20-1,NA,TGCAGTGCTAGAGGAAGTGGTGGTTTTGAGTCTCGGCCCCAGCATTTT,CSARGSGGFESRPQHF
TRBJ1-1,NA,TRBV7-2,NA,TGTGCCAGCAGCTTAGATGCTATGAACACTGAAGCTTTCTTT,CASSLDAMNTEAFF
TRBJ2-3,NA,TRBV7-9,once,TGTGCCAGCAGCTTAGATGAAGATGCGCAGTATTTT,CASSLDEDAQYF
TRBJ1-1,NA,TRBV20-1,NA,TGCAGTGCTCAAAGGCGGGGGTTACAAGAAGCTTTCTTT,CSAQRRGLQEAFF
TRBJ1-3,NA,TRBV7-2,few,TGTGCCAGCAGCTTGACTAATGGAAACACCATATATTTT,CASSLTNGNTIYF
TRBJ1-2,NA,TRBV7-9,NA,TGTGCCAGCAGCTTAGAAACAGTGGCGAACTATGGCTACACCTTC,CASSLETVANYGYTF
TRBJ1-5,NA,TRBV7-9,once,TGTGCCAGCAGCTTAGGGGATCAGCCCCAGCATTTT,CASSLGDQPQHF